Following are 20 T cell receptor beta chains from one sample sequenced in a study of CD8+ T cells in alopecia areata. Reverse transcription of extracted RNA yielded cDNA, which provided the sequencing template. The repertoire was sequenced with immunoSEQ multiplex PCR; TCRdb's copy has only in-frame clones and lacks some. The table records some 110,000 clones, approximately 54% of them present only once. The treatment: oral pan-JAK inhibitor, 5-10 mg twice daily. This sample comprised CD8+ T cells sorted from blood, obtained at week 24, from a patient treated with tofacitinib. The receptor source for this set is a human donor with alopecia areata.

The count of this clone is one. This chain connects TRBV15 to TRBJ1-6; D gene ambiguous. The CDR3 is made up of 15 amino acids. Germline V lookup: CDR1 LNHNV, CDR2 YYDKDF (reference sequence). V lost 3 bases to trimming and J lost 6 bases, with 12 bases between them. The CDR3 protein is CATSSFPEGNSPLHF. As DNA, the CDR3 is TGTGCCACCAGCAGTTTCCCTGAGGGTAATTCACCCCTCCACTTT.

The V gene is TRBV9, the J gene TRBJ1-2, with 8 nucleotides matching TRBD1. CDR3 length: 16 amino acids. J lost 1 base, V lost 0 bases, and 5 bases had no gene match. Germline V gene data show CDR1 as SGDLS and CDR2 as YYNGEE. The CDR3 region is CASSVAGTGYNYGYTF. The CDR3 DNA reads as TGTGCCAGCAGCGTAGCTGGGACAGGCTATAACTATGGCTACACCTTC. Drawing the rest from reference TRBV9 and TRBJ1-2, the complete variable domain is DSGVTQTPKHLITATGQRVTLRCSPRSGDLSVYWYQQSLDQGLQFLIQYYNGEERAKGNILERFSAQQFPDLHSELNLSSLELGDSALYFCASSVAGTGYNYGYTFGSGTRLTVV.

In DNA form, the CDR3 reads TGTGCCAGCAAGGCGGAGACCCAGTACTTC. Its protein is CASKAETQYF. The chain joins TRBV6-6 to TRBJ2-5, with D uncertain. The CDR3 is made up of 10 amino acids. Between the trimmed V and J ends, which lost 7 bases and 5 bases, there was a span of 5 bases. From germline, CDR1 is MNHNY and CDR2 SVGAGI (reference sequence).

This clone has only a few counts. J is TRBJ2-5 and V is TRBV18; the match to TRBD2 covers 14 bases. V shed 3 bases and J 5 bases; nucleotides not matched to a gene: 5. The CDR3 is made up of 16 amino acids. Germline CDR1 and CDR2: KGHSH and LQKENI. The CDR3 region is CASSPPGLAGEETQYF. The DNA for the CDR3 is TGTGCCAGCTCACCTCCGGGACTAGCGGGGGAGGAGACCCAGTACTTC.

The V gene is TRBV2, the J gene TRBJ1-1; D not certain. Between the trimmed V and J ends, which lost 3 bases and 8 bases, there was a span of 16 bases. CDR3 length equals 14 residues. CDR1 is SNHLY and CDR2 is FYNNEI in the germline V gene. CDR3 nucleotide sequence: TGTGCCAGCAGTGACGGCTGGAGAGATGTAGAAGCTTTCTTT. Residues: CASSDGWRDVEAFF.

This clone was found a few times. This chain connects TRBV15 to TRBJ2-2; 9 bases are shared with TRBD1. Trimming removed 1 base from V and 6 bases from J; junction bases left unmatched: 6. Germline CDR1 and CDR2: LNHNV and YYDKDF (reference sequence). The CDR3 has 16 residues. The CDR3 DNA reads as TGTGCCACCAGCAGAGCGACAGGGGGAACACCCGGGGAGCTGTTTTTT. Amino acid sequence: CATSRATGGTPGELFF.

The gene calls are TRBV5-1 and TRBJ2-2, with 7 bases lining up with TRBD1. Germline V gene data show CDR1 as SGHRS and CDR2 as YFSETQ. The CDR3 spans 16 residues. V was clipped by 0 bases and J by 4 bases; unmatched bases: 6. The chain's CDR3 is CASSLGQGMSTGELFF. In DNA form, the CDR3 reads TGCGCCAGCAGCTTGGGACAGGGAATGAGCACCGGGGAGCTGTTTTTT. Supplemented by reference TRBV5-1 and TRBJ2-2, the full variable domain reads KAGVTQTPRYLIKTRGQQVTLSCSPISGHRSVSWYQQTPGQGLQFLFEYFSETQRNKGNFPGRFSGRQFSNSRSEMNVSTLELGDSALYLCASSLGQGMSTGELFFGEGSRLTVL.

This clone turned up a few times. The CDR3 spells CASSLAGSNYEQYF. As DNA, the CDR3 is TGCGCCAGCAGCTTGGCAGGCAGCAACTACGAGCAGTACTTC. This chain connects TRBV5-1 to TRBJ2-7, with D unresolved. The V end lost 0 bases, the J end lost 3 bases, and 10 bases lay between the germline ends. CDR1 and CDR2 from the germline V gene are SGHRS and YFSETQ. The CDR3 extends over 14 amino acids.

The CDR3 nucleotides read TGTGCCAGCAGCTTACTTGACCAGGGGGACACCTTC. Amino acids: CASSLLDQGDTF. J is TRBJ1-2 and V is TRBV5-6; 7 bases fit TRBD1. This CDR3 has 12 amino acids. The J segment lost 12 bases and the V segment lost 2 bases, leaving 7 bases of the junction unmatched. Germline CDR1 SGHDT, CDR2 YYEEEE.

This sequence joins TRBV9 and TRBJ2-3; 8 bases map to TRBD2. Losses at the gene ends were 4 bases for V and 3 bases for J; bases not matched to a gene: 4. The germline CDR1 and CDR2 sequences are SGDLS and YYNGEE. The CDR3 loop spans 14 amino acids. Here the CDR3 reads CASSPSGGTDTQYF. The CDR3 DNA follows: TGTGCCAGCAGCCCCTCGGGAGGGACAGATACGCAGTATTTT. Variable domain in full (rest from reference TRBV9 and TRBJ2-3): DSGVTQTPKHLITATGQRVTLRCSPRSGDLSVYWYQQSLDQGLQFLIQYYNGEERAKGNILERFSAQQFPDLHSELNLSSLELGDSALYFCASSPSGGTDTQYFGPGTRLTVL.

This clone occurred a few times. This rearrangement joins TRBV7-9 to TRBJ1-1; D gene ambiguous. Germline-derived CDR1 and CDR2 are SEHNR and FQNEAQ (reference sequence). The CDR3 loop spans 14 amino acids. V was clipped by 1 base and J by 1 base, with 7 bases between them. The CDR3 DNA reads as TGTGCCAGCAGCTTAGACAGAGGGAACACTGAAGCTTTCTTT. This gives the protein CASSLDRGNTEAFF. The full variable domain, rest sourced from reference TRBV7-9 and TRBJ1-1, is DTGVSQNPRHKITKRGQNVTFRCDPISEHNRLYWYRQTLGQGPEFLTYFQNEAQLEKSRLLSDRFSAERPKGSFSTLEIQRTEQGDSAMYLCASSLDRGNTEAFFGQGTRLTVV.

V gene TRBV19 combines with J gene TRBJ2-5; the D gene is possibly TRBD1 (6 bases). The ends were cut back, 4 bases at V and 3 bases at J, with 12 bases in the middle. CDR1 and CDR2 from the germline V gene are LNHDA and SQIVND (reference sequence). This CDR3 comprises 14 residues. CDR3 loop: CASSTGEWEETQYF. DNA for the CDR3: TGTGCCAGTAGTACAGGGGAGTGGGAAGAGACCCAGTACTTC.

This clone was observed a handful of times. The genes are TRBV5-4 and TRBJ2-2; the match to TRBD1 covers 10 bases. J was trimmed by 8 bases and V by 4 bases; bases with no gene match: 8. Looked up from germline, CDR1 is SGHNT and CDR2 is YYREEE (reference sequence). The CDR3 length is 15 residues. The chain's CDR3 is CASSPKGQGTGELFF. The CDR3 DNA is TGTGCCAGCAGCCCGAAGGGACAGGGGACTGGGGAGCTGTTTTTT.

The CDR3 bases are TGTGCCAGCAGCATAAACAGGGTCCCCTATGGCTACACCTTC. Protein product: CASSINRVPYGYTF. The V and J genes are TRBV7-9 and TRBJ1-2; D is perhaps TRBD1 (6 bases). The V end was cut by 5 bases, the J end by 4 bases, with 14 bases between. CDR3 length: 14 amino acids. CDR1 and CDR2 from the germline V gene are SEHNR and FQNEAQ (reference sequence).

This clone has more than one count but fewer than ten. The genes are TRBV5-6 and TRBJ1-3; D unclear. The CDR3 is 17 residues long. Germline-derived CDR1 and CDR2 are SGHDT and YYEEEE. Trimming stripped 0 bases from V and 0 bases from J, with 13 bases between. CDR3 sequence (DNA): TGTGCCAGCAGCTTGGAAACCGGTGAGAGCTCTGGAAACACCATATATTTT. Protein product: CASSLETGESSGNTIYF.

This clone was picked up a small number of times. The gene calls are TRBV28 and TRBJ2-1; no clear D gene. The CDR3 is made up of 15 amino acids. Trimming left V 2 bases short and J 7 bases short, with 15 bases between. Germline values: CDR1 MDHEN, CDR2 SYDVKM. The CDR3 DNA reads TGTGCCAGCAGTTTACCTTCGGCCTCGAGGAATGAGCAGTTCTTC. This codes for CASSLPSASRNEQFF.

This sequence joins TRBV5-4 and TRBJ1-1; TRBD1 matches 7 bases. V shed 6 bases and J 6 bases; nucleotides not matched to a gene: 5. The germline V gene has CDR1 SGHNT and CDR2 YYREEE (reference sequence). The CDR3 totals 12 residues. The CDR3 region is CASTDREAEAFF. As DNA, the CDR3 is TGTGCCAGCACCGACAGGGAGGCTGAAGCTTTCTTT.

In regard to this clone: Given a far larger clone just one base away, this is likely a sequencing read error. The chain recombines TRBV15 with TRBJ2-6, with a weak D call TRBD1 (6 bases). The V end lost 0 bases, the J end lost 1 base, and 7 bases lay between the germline ends. The CDR3 is 16 amino acids. Germline V gene sequence: CDR1 LNHNV, CDR2 YYDKDF (reference sequence). The CDR3 spells CATSREGGSGANVLTF. The CDR3 DNA sequence: TGTGCCACCAGCAGAGAAGGGGGTTCTGGGGCCAACGTCCTGACTTTC.

The rearrangement links TRBV14 to TRBJ1-4; no definite D call. The CDR3 is made up of 13 amino acids. V was cut by 0 bases and J by 5 bases, with 4 bases left in between. Germline V gene data show CDR1 as SGHDN and CDR2 as FVKESK. The CDR3 loop is CASSQENNEKLFF. CDR3 nucleotide sequence: TGTGCCAGCAGCCAAGAAAACAATGAAAAACTGTTTTTT. Variable domain in full (rest from reference TRBV14 and TRBJ1-4): EAGVTQFPSHSVIEKGQTVTLRCDPISGHDNLYWYRRVMGKEIKFLLHFVKESKQDESGMPNNRFLAERTGGTYSTLKVQPAELEDSGVYFCASSQENNEKLFFGSGTQLSVL.

The chain recombines TRBV13 with TRBJ2-5; tentative D call: TRBD2 (5 bases). Germline assignment: CDR1 PRHDT and CDR2 FYEKMQ (reference sequence). Trimming shortened V by 5 bases and J by 5 bases, and 6 bases separated the two germline ends. The CDR3 is made up of 11 amino acids. This CDR3 reads CASSPGETQYF. The CDR3 coding sequence is TGTGCCAGCAGCCCGGGGGAGACCCAGTACTTC. The whole variable domain, remainder taken from reference TRBV13 and TRBJ2-5, is AAGVIQSPRHLIKEKRETATLKCYPIPRHDTVYWYQQGPGQDPQFLISFYEKMQSDKGSIPDRFSAQQFSDYHSELNMSSLELGDSALYFCASSPGETQYFGPGTRLLVL.